This note documents a single T cell receptor (beta chain) sequence. The data were obtained in a study of blood T cell repertoires in COVID-19. About the research overall: Researchers got acute and convalescent COVID-19 samples from the United States, Italy and Spain.

TCRdb keeps only in-frame clones here, not all; method: immunoSEQ multiplex PCR. The data show about 370,000 clones, more than 80% seen once. Sequencing was carried out using peripheral blood. This TCR derives from a woman aged 25 to 45 with COVID-19, enrolled during active disease.

As DNA, the CDR3 is TGTGCCAGCAGTTACCCCCCGGGGAGGGCGGGCTATGGCTACACCTTC. This translates into CASSYPPGRAGYGYTF. The gene calls are TRBV6-6 and TRBJ1-2; D unclear. The CDR3 is 16 residues long. Germline V gene sequence: CDR1 MNHNY, CDR2 SVGAGI (reference sequence). V was trimmed by 2 bases and J by 4 bases, leaving 17 bases between them.